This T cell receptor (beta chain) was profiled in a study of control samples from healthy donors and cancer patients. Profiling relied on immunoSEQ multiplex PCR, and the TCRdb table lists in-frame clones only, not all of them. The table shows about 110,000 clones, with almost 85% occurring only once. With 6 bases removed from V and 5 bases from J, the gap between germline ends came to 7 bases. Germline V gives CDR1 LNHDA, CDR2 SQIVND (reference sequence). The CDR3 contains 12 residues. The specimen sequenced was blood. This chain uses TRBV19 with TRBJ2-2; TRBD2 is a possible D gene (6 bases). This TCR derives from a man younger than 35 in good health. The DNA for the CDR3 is TGTGCCAGTAGGCGGGATACCGGGGAGCTGTTTTTT. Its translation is CASRRDTGELFF.